The clone carrying this T cell receptor beta chain was observed a few times. The antigen remains unidentified. These data belong to a study of T cells after yellow fever vaccination. They built TCR cDNA with 5'RACE template switching, a step that put in a universal primer site and UMIs. One entry per CDR3 protein results from TCRdb running MiXCR on the 5' RACE reads. Of 100,000 to 150,000 distinct CDR3 sequences in the sample, approximately 16% are singletons; the top ten hold roughly 45%. Study-wide points: Abundant clonotypes from the bulk population could contaminate FACS-sorted repertoires. Among all clonotypes, a small share was observed in both CD4 and CD8 compartments. Post-booster repertoires again held most primary-vaccination clones (roughly 96% CD4, 85% to 90% CD8).

V was trimmed by 7 bases and J by 9 bases, leaving 16 bases between them. The CDR3 has 12 amino acids. The germline V gene has CDR1 SQVTM and CDR2 ANQGSEA. Here the sequenced sample was CD8+ T cells sorted from PBMCs, taken 5 days after the yellow fever booster vaccination. The gene calls are TRBV29-1 and TRBJ2-1, with D possibly being TRBD2 (5 bases). The source is a man younger than 35 who received the YFV17D yellow fever vaccine. The CDR3 protein is CSGLSSWSEQFF. Written as DNA, the CDR3 is TGCAGCGGCCTCTCTAGCTGGAGTGAGCAGTTCTTC.